This T cell receptor beta chain stems from a study of blood T cell repertoires in COVID-19. Study in general: Researchers got acute and convalescent COVID-19 samples from the United States, Italy and Spain. The analysed material was cDNA or gDNA that came from T cells, B-cell-depleted T cells, or PBMCs.

This clone was observed a single time. Under the authors' procedure: By means of reference gene primer amplification, nucleated cell counts were estimated. Clones were read by immunoSEQ multiplex PCR, and TCRdb kept only the in-frame ones, dropping some. V and J calls and clone size are copied from that table; D and trimming were computed from the DNA. The sample holds about 190,000 clones, less than 80% seen once. Germline CDR1 WNHNN, CDR2 SYGVQD (reference sequence). The germline V and J ends were trimmed by 4 bases and 10 bases, with 14 bases remaining between them. The CDR3 covers 13 residues. The rearrangement links TRBV10-1 to TRBJ2-1, with a tentative D call TRBD2 (6 bases). Sequenced input: peripheral blood. This receptor was identified in a man aged 45 to 65 who had recovered from COVID-19. The CDR3 is CASSVEKLAEQFF. The DNA of the CDR3 is TGCGCCAGCAGTGTGGAAAAGCTAGCGGAGCAGTTCTTC.